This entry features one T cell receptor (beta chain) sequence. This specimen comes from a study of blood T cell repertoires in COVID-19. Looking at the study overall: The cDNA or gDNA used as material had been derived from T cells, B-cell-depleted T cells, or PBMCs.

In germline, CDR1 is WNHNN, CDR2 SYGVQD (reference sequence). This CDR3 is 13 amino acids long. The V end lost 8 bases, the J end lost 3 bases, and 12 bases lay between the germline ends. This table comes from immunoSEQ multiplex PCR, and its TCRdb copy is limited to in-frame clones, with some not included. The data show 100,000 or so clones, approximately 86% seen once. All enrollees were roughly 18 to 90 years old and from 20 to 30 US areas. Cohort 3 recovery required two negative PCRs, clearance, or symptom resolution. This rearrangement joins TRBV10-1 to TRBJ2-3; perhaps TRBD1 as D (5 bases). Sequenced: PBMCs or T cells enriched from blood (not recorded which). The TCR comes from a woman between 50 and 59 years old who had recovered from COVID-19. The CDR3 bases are TGCGCCAGCTGGGATTCAGGGACAGATACGCAGTATTTT. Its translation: CASWDSGTDTQYF.